A single sample is the source of the 25 T cell receptor beta chains below, sequenced in a study of T cells in Graves' hyperthyroidism and ophthalmopathy (dated by TCRdb to 2018 to 2020). The receptor library was made with multiplex PCR. The sequencer was an Illumina HiSeq 2000. TCR beta CDR3 regions were amplified from RNA transcripts. A first-round RT-PCR of the TCR CDR3 used the HTBI primer set with the Qiagen OneStep RT-PCR kit. TCRdb reprocessing: public reads trimmed at Q25 with fastp, clones called with MiXCR, in-frame beta chains kept. All rows with the same CDR3 protein become a single entry with the most common DNA and genes. For this sample the table gives 250,000 or so distinct CDR3 sequences, of which less than 20% were detected only once. The leading ten clones occupy around 28% of the sample. The sample taken for sequencing was blood. The receptors shown here come from a woman in her late teens or twenties with Graves' ophthalmopathy.

The sample holds many counts of this clonotype. The CDR3 spells CASSQGETQYF. In DNA, the CDR3 is TGTGCCAGCAGCCAAGGGGAGACCCAGTACTTC. V and J are TRBV3-1 and TRBJ2-5; no definite D call. V was cut by 1 base and J by 5 bases, with 2 bases left in between. This CDR3 comprises 11 residues. CDR1 is LGHDT, CDR2 YNNKEL, per germline (reference sequence).

This clonotype has a count of ten or more. This chain links TRBV25-1 with TRBJ2-6; D unresolved. V lost 5 bases and J 0 bases, leaving 11 bases between the germline ends. This CDR3 is 16 amino acids long. Germline CDR1 and CDR2: MGHDK and SYGVNS. The CDR3 DNA sequence: TGTGCCAGCAGTCCTCTGGGGTTCTCTGGGGCCAACGTCCTGACTTTC. Translated: CASSPLGFSGANVLTF.

Only a few counts were recorded for this clonotype. The chain combines TRBV4-3 with TRBJ1-2; D call uncertain. The CDR3 is 16 residues long. Germline CDR1 is LGHNA and CDR2 is YSLEER. V was clipped by 3 bases and J by 4 bases, with 18 bases between them. CDR3 amino acids: CASSQRGVGLSYGYTF. CDR3 nucleotide sequence: TGCGCCAGCAGCCAGCGAGGTGTCGGGTTATCCTATGGCTACACCTTC.

This clonotype was counted many times. This chain uses TRBV28 with TRBJ1-6; weak D call: TRBD1 (5 bases). Germline V gives CDR1 MDHEN, CDR2 SYDVKM. The CDR3 contains 15 residues. The V and J ends lost 9 bases and 2 bases respectively, with 14 bases between them. CDR3 protein: CASQNWGTYNSPLHF. The CDR3 nucleotides read TGTGCCAGTCAAAATTGGGGCACCTATAATTCACCCCTCCACTTT.

There are many counts of this clonotype. Written as DNA, the CDR3 is TGTGCCAGCGACCTCCAGGAACAGGGGCAGAATGAAAAACTGTTTTTT. Protein product: CASDLQEQGQNEKLFF. This rearrangement joins TRBV6-4 to TRBJ1-4; 7 nucleotides align to TRBD1. Germline V lookup: CDR1 MRHNA, CDR2 SNTAGT. The length of the CDR3 is 16 residues. Trimming at V came to 8 bases and at J to 5 bases, leaving 14 bases not matched to a gene.

This clonotype was detected a few times. A much larger clone lies a single base off, so this may be a read error. V is TRBV6-2 or TRBV6-3 and J is TRBJ1-1; D unclear. V was cut by 4 bases and J by 10 bases, with 19 bases left in between. Germline-derived CDR1 and CDR2 are MNHEY and SVGEGT. The CDR3 is 14 amino acids. The CDR3 spells CASSCSADLYRAFF. In DNA, the CDR3 is TGTGCCAGCAGTTGCTCGGCAGATCTGTATCGAGCTTTCTTT.

This clonotype was found many times. The chain employs TRBV9 and TRBJ2-7, with 10 bases identical to TRBD2. Germline-derived CDR1 and CDR2 are SGDLS and YYNGEE. J was trimmed by 7 bases and V by 4 bases; bases with no gene match: 8. This CDR3 has 14 residues. As DNA, the CDR3 is TGTGCCAGCAGCCCAACTAGCGGGGCTCGAGAGCAGTACTTC. It yields the protein CASSPTSGAREQYF.

V gene TRBV2 combines with J gene TRBJ1-2; D perhaps matches TRBD1 (6 bases). The germline V and J ends were trimmed by 0 bases and 8 bases, with 19 bases remaining between them. Germline CDR1 is SNHLY and CDR2 is FYNNEI. This CDR3 comprises 16 residues. The CDR3 loop reads CASSEALGGRGQGYTF. CDR3 nucleotides: TGTGCCAGCAGTGAAGCGCTGGGGGGGCGAGGACAAGGCTACACCTTC.

V gene TRBV18 combines with J gene TRBJ2-7, with 10 bases matching TRBD1. Unmatched junction bases numbered 13, after V lost 3 bases and J lost 5 bases. Germline lookup yields CDR1 KGHSH and CDR2 LQKENI. The CDR3 loop spans 17 amino acids. CDR3: CASSPAGPGQGNDEQYF. CDR3 nucleotide sequence: TGTGCCAGCTCACCTGCTGGTCCGGGACAGGGGAACGACGAGCAGTACTTC.

This clonotype was counted only a few times. Given a much more abundant clone one base away, this may be a read error. The V gene is TRBV13, the J gene TRBJ1-4; D remains unclear. Trimming pared 7 bases from V and 3 bases from J, leaving 12 bases between. Per germline, CDR1 PRHDT and CDR2 FYEKMQ (reference sequence). There are 14 residues in the CDR3. CDR3 loop: CASNEERANEKLFF. The CDR3 coding sequence is TGTGCCAGCAACGAGGAACGAGCTAATGAAAAACTGTTTTTT.

The chain has TRBV28 and TRBJ1-5, with 9 bases matching TRBD1. The trim removed 6 bases at V and 7 bases at J, leaving 7 bases unmatched. This CDR3 contains 14 residues. The V gene's germline CDR1 is MDHEN and CDR2 SYDVKM. The CDR3: CASSSGTGYQPQHF. CDR3 nucleotide sequence: TGTGCCAGCAGCTCCGGGACAGGGTACCAGCCCCAGCATTTT.

The table lists this clonotype with many counts. V gene TRBV15 combines with J gene TRBJ2-3; D not certain. This CDR3 is built from 13 residues. V gave up 3 bases and J gave up 6 bases, with 10 bases separating them. CDR1 LNHNV and CDR2 YYDKDF come from the germline V gene (reference sequence). The CDR3 loop is CATSSVSTDTQYF. In nucleotides, the CDR3 is TGTGCCACCAGCAGCGTCTCAACGGATACGCAGTATTTT.

This clonotype was seen at least ten times. The chain recombines TRBV4-1 with TRBJ1-1, with 7 bases identical to TRBD1. The CDR3 is made up of 15 amino acids. The ends lost 6 bases at V and 4 bases at J; junction bases unmatched: 11. Germline assignment: CDR1 MGHRA and CDR2 YSYEKL. In DNA, the CDR3 is TGCGCCAGCAGGTACCCGGGACAGCAGGCCACTGAAGCTTTCTTT. Protein: CASRYPGQQATEAFF.

Many counts were recorded for this clonotype. CDR3 residues: CASSPGGVKTNEKLFF. The CDR3, as DNA: TGTGCCAGTAGCCCAGGGGGCGTGAAGACTAATGAAAAACTGTTTTTT. J is TRBJ1-4 and V is TRBV19, with 8 bases matching TRBD1. The CDR3 is 16 residues long. Germline V CDR1 and CDR2: LNHDA, SQIVND (reference sequence). After removal of 6 bases from V and 2 bases from J, the junction contained 8 bases not matched to a gene.

Points on this clonotype: A read error may be the cause here, since a much bigger clone is one base away. CDR3 residues: CAVMLMSPSHQPQHF. The CDR3 DNA follows: TGTGCCGTGATGCTCATGTCCCCTAGTCATCAGCCCCAGCATTTT. The chain uses TRBV19 and TRBJ1-5, with D unclear. Trimming took off 11 bases at V and 5 bases at J, with 22 bases between the two ends. Germline values: CDR1 LNHDA, CDR2 SQIVND (reference sequence). This CDR3 is built from 15 residues. The full variable domain, in which reference TRBV19 and TRBJ1-5 provide the parts outside the CDR3, is DGGITQSPKYLFRKEGQNVTLSCEQNLNHDAMYWYRQDPGQGLRLIYYSQIVNDFQKGDIAEGYSVSREKKESFPLTVTSAQKNPTAFYLCAVMLMSPSHQPQHFGDGTRLSIL.

In this sample, this clonotype turned up many times. The chain combines TRBV27 with TRBJ1-5, with D maybe TRBD1 (5 bases). The CDR3 loop spans 13 amino acids. The V gene lost 5 bases and the J gene lost 7 bases, with 12 bases spanning the gap. From germline, CDR1 is MNHEY and CDR2 SMNVEV (reference sequence). The CDR3 DNA is TGTGCCAGCAGTGCGACAGCCCGACAGCCCCAGCATTTT. This translates into CASSATARQPQHF.

The chain uses TRBV6-1 and TRBJ1-5; D is possibly TRBD1 (6 bases). V was pared by 10 bases and J by 1 base, with 14 bases between. Germline V gene lookup returns CDR1 MNHNS and CDR2 SASEGT. The CDR3 is 14 amino acids. The CDR3 here is CATGDQGSNQPQHF. Written as DNA, the CDR3 is TGTGCCACAGGGGATCAGGGAAGCAATCAGCCCCAGCATTTT.

At least ten counts were recorded for this clonotype. This chain joins TRBV7-2 and TRBJ2-7, with 12 bases that match TRBD1. Germline CDR1 is SGHTA and CDR2 is FQGNSA. Trimming at V came to 5 bases and at J to 5 bases, leaving 4 bases not matched to a gene. The CDR3 extends over 14 amino acids. CDR3 nucleotides: TGTGCCAGCAGCAAAGGGACAGGGGGCAACGAGCAGTACTTC. Translating gives CASSKGTGGNEQYF.

This clonotype was detected many times. This chain joins TRBV11-3 and TRBJ2-3; 7 positions match TRBD2. The CDR3 covers 16 residues. V trimming: 5 bases; J trimming: 5 bases; junction bases outside the gene matches: 13. Germline CDR1 SGHNT, CDR2 YENEEA. As DNA, the CDR3 is TGTGCCAGCAGCCTCGTCCCTAGCGGTTGGGGAGATACGCAGTATTTT. Translated, it gives CASSLVPSGWGDTQYF.

This clonotype was picked up many times. V usage is TRBV7-2 and J usage is TRBJ2-1; D unclear. From germline, CDR1 is SGHTA and CDR2 FQGNSA. V shed 1 base and J shed 7 bases, with 14 bases lying between them. The CDR3 length is 15 residues. CDR3 amino acids: CASSLEFSSRNEQFF. CDR3 coding DNA: TGTGCCAGCAGCTTAGAATTTTCGTCGCGGAATGAGCAGTTCTTC.

The table lists this clonotype with many counts. The chain is built from TRBV11-3 and TRBJ1-1; D gene ambiguous. In germline, CDR1 is SGHNT, CDR2 YENEEA. The V and J ends lost 5 bases and 4 bases respectively, with 5 bases between them. The CDR3 length is 11 residues. DNA for the CDR3: TGTGCCAGCAGCCTGAGCACTGAAGCTTTCTTT. Translating gives CASSLSTEAFF.

This clonotype has ten or more counts. The chain recombines TRBV28 with TRBJ1-2; D is ambiguous. Germline V lookup: CDR1 MDHEN, CDR2 SYDVKM. The CDR3 is 13 amino acids. V was shortened by 6 bases and J by 7 bases, with 15 bases between the two germline ends. The CDR3 loop is CASSPSGFPGYTF. For the CDR3, the DNA is TGTGCCAGCAGCCCCTCGGGGTTCCCTGGCTACACCTTC.

V and J are TRBV11-2 and TRBJ1-1; weak D call: TRBD1 (6 bases). This CDR3 has 19 amino acids. Germline CDR1 SGHAT, CDR2 FQNNGV. V was trimmed by 1 base and J by 0 bases, leaving 21 bases between them. CDR3 coding DNA: TGTGCCAGCAGCTTAGGACTCTCGGGGGGGGGCCAGATGAACACTGAAGCTTTCTTT. It translates to CASSLGLSGGGQMNTEAFF. The whole variable domain, filled in from reference TRBV11-2 and TRBJ1-1, reads EAGVAQSPRYKIIEKRQSVAFWCNPISGHATLYWYQQILGQGPKLLIQFQNNGVVDDSQLPKDRFSAERLKGVDSTLKIQPAKLEDSAVYLCASSLGLSGGGQMNTEAFFGQGTRLTVV.

This clonotype was found many times. J is TRBJ2-5 and V is TRBV3-1; the match to TRBD2 covers 14 bases. The CDR3 length is 17 residues. Trimming at V came to 6 bases and at J to 1 base, leaving 7 bases not matched to a gene. From germline, CDR1 is LGHDT and CDR2 YNNKEL (reference sequence). CDR3 protein: CASREGLAGGIQETQYF. The CDR3 region has the DNA TGTGCCAGCAGGGAAGGACTAGCGGGGGGAATCCAAGAGACCCAGTACTTC.

This clonotype is a singleton in its sample. Germline and junction disagree at one end, which may indicate a read error. Here the CDR3 reads CASSWTEDTGAFF. Written as DNA, the CDR3 is TGTGCCAGCAGTTGGACAGAGGACACTGGAGCTTTCTTT. The gene calls are TRBV27 and TRBJ1-1, with D perhaps matching TRBD1 (6 bases). This CDR3 comprises 13 residues. Germline V lookup: CDR1 MNHEY, CDR2 SMNVEV (reference sequence).